Shown below are 22 T cell receptor beta chains from a single sample sequenced in a study of T cell responses to AZD1222 COVID-19 vaccine (dated by TCRdb to about 2021). Library generation was performed with the immunoSEQ multiplex PCR assay. TCRdb mirrors the immuneACCESS table, restricted to in-frame sequences. Some clones are absent from its copies; in checked studies, under half trace to an unresolved V gene, and the reason for the others is unknown. For this sample there are about 93,000 clones; about nine tenths appear just once. The ten top clones hold about 2.8% of the sample. This specimen's time point label, per the study, means: baseline before first vaccination. The treatment or condition label, as the study defines it: meningococcal conjugate vaccine given as trial control. The source material was peripheral blood, sampled on day 0 of MenACWY control vaccination. The origin of the receptors is an adult in good health.

This sequence joins TRBV10-2 and TRBJ2-2; D gene uncertain. This CDR3 comprises 14 residues. CDR1 is WSHSY and CDR2 is SAAADI in the germline V gene. V shed 6 bases and J shed 1 base, with 9 bases lying between them. The DNA of the CDR3 is TGCGCCAGCAGGGCATCTCGGAACACCGGGGAGCTGTTTTTT. This translates into CASRASRNTGELFF.

DNA for the CDR3: TGTGCCAGCAGCCCCCCTGGTAAGCTAATGAACACTGAAGCTTTCTTT. Translated: CASSPPGKLMNTEAFF. The rearrangement joins TRBV7-9 to TRBJ1-1; D uncertain. The V end was cut by 5 bases, the J end by 0 bases, with 16 bases between. CDR1 is SEHNR and CDR2 is FQNEAQ in the germline V gene (reference sequence). This CDR3 is 16 amino acids long.

This rearrangement joins TRBV19 to TRBJ2-7; TRBD1 is a possible D gene (6 bases). There are 16 residues in the CDR3. V was shortened by 3 bases and J by 4 bases, with 19 bases between the two germline ends. Germline CDR1 and CDR2: LNHDA and SQIVND (reference sequence). The CDR3 DNA follows: TGTGCCAGTAGTATTTCCCAGGGGTCACATCAATACGAGCAGTACTTC. Its protein is CASSISQGSHQYEQYF.

The chain carries TRBV5-5 and TRBJ1-6, with 7 positions matching TRBD1. The junction had 13 bases not matched to a gene; V was cut back by 0 bases and J by 10 bases. The CDR3 is 17 residues long. From germline, CDR1 is SGHKS and CDR2 YYEKEE (reference sequence). The CDR3 is CASSLGHRQGSSSPLHF. DNA of the CDR3: TGTGCCAGCAGCTTGGGCCACCGACAGGGATCTAGCTCACCCCTCCACTTT.

The chain is built from TRBV21-1 and TRBJ2-7; the D segment call TRBD1 is taken from the table without a DNA check. TRBV21-1 is an annotated pseudogene. The CDR3 loop spans 20 amino acids. DNA of the CDR3: TGTGCCAGCAGCCTCAAGAAAAGGATCCTTAGACAGAGATTCTCCTACGAGCAGTACTTC. Its protein is CASSLKKRILRQRFSYEQYF.

This chain uses TRBV7-3 with TRBJ1-1; 7 bases are a match to TRBD1. With V trimmed by 5 bases and J by 3 bases, 6 bases remained unmatched. Germline V gene data show CDR1 as SGHTA and CDR2 as FQGTGA. The CDR3 contains 14 residues. The CDR3 reads CASSVATGDTEAFF. The DNA for the CDR3 is TGTGCCAGCAGCGTCGCCACAGGGGACACTGAAGCTTTCTTT.

CDR3 sequence (DNA): TGTGCCAGCAGTGAACAGGGGTTCTATAATTCACCCCTCCACTTT. Its protein product is CASSEQGFYNSPLHF. This rearrangement joins TRBV2 to TRBJ1-6; possible D gene TRBD1, 6 bases. CDR3 size: 15 residues. V was clipped by 2 bases and J by 3 bases, with 8 bases between them. Germline V gene data show CDR1 as SNHLY and CDR2 as FYNNEI.

The chain joins TRBV12-5 to TRBJ2-2; unclear D gene. The CDR3 length is 11 residues. The V gene's germline CDR1 is LGHNT and CDR2 FRNRAP. With 3 bases removed from V and 13 bases from J, the gap between germline ends came to 9 bases. CDR3 DNA: TGTGCTAGTGGTTTAGGACGGGTGCTGTTTTTT. Its translation is CASGLGRVLFF.

V is TRBV6-2 or TRBV6-3 and J is TRBJ1-1, with D unresolved. Germline lookup yields CDR1 MNHEY and CDR2 SVGEGT. V gave up 0 bases and J gave up 5 bases, with 7 bases separating them. CDR3 length: 13 amino acids. The CDR3 loop reads CASSYSENTEAFF. CDR3 bases: TGTGCCAGCAGTTACTCGGAGAATACTGAAGCTTTCTTT.

CDR3 amino acids: CASSLITVGELFF. The CDR3 bases are TGTGCCAGCAGCTTAATAACGGTCGGGGAGCTGTTTTTT. V gene TRBV7-2 combines with J gene TRBJ2-2; no definite D call. The CDR3 runs 13 residues. The ends were cut back, 2 bases at V and 7 bases at J, with 8 bases in the middle. Germline V gene data show CDR1 as SGHTA and CDR2 as FQGNSA. Based on the CDR3 plus reference TRBV7-2 and TRBJ2-2, the full variable domain is GAGVSQSPSNKVTEKGKDVELRCDPISGHTALYWYRQSLGQGLEFLIYFQGNSAPDKSGLPSDRFSAERTGGSVSTLTIQRTQQEDSAVYLCASSLITVGELFFGEGSRLTVL.

The count of this clone is one. For the CDR3, the DNA is TGTGCCAGCAGCTCTCAGGGTGTTAGGGCTGAAGCTTTCTTT. It codes for CASSSQGVRAEAFF. J is TRBJ1-1 and V is TRBV5-4; perhaps TRBD1 as D (5 bases). V was trimmed by 3 bases and J by 6 bases, leaving 15 bases between them. CDR1 is SGHNT and CDR2 is YYREEE in the germline V gene (reference sequence). This CDR3 has 14 residues.

V is TRBV18 and J is TRBJ1-2; D is undetermined. The ends were cut back, 2 bases at V and 5 bases at J, with 9 bases in the middle. The CDR3 totals 13 residues. Germline CDR1 reads KGHSH; CDR2 reads LQKENI. This chain's CDR3 is CASSPLAAYGYTF. Here the CDR3 DNA reads TGTGCCAGCTCACCATTGGCAGCTTATGGCTACACCTTC.

V gene TRBV5-6 combines with J gene TRBJ2-5; the D call may be TRBD1 or TRBD2 (5 bases each). Per germline, CDR1 SGHDT and CDR2 YYEEEE. The CDR3 runs 14 residues. V was shortened by 4 bases and J by 1 base, with 11 bases between the two germline ends. The CDR3 DNA is TGTGCCAGCAGCGGGGGTTTGACCCAAGAGACCCAGTACTTC. As protein: CASSGGLTQETQYF.

The V gene is TRBV6-2 or TRBV6-3, the J gene TRBJ1-1; D might be TRBD1 (6 bases). This CDR3 has 14 amino acids. Between the trimmed V and J ends, which lost 5 bases and 4 bases, there was a span of 14 bases. In germline, CDR1 is MNHEY, CDR2 SVGEGT. CDR3 sequence reads: CASSPGQVGTEAFF. Here the CDR3 DNA reads TGTGCCAGCAGTCCGGGACAAGTCGGCACTGAAGCTTTCTTT.

This chain joins TRBV5-6 and TRBJ2-7; TRBD2 is a possible D gene (5 bases). The CDR3 has 14 residues. Germline assignment: CDR1 SGHDT and CDR2 YYEEEE. Deletions cut 4 bases from V and 6 bases from J, with 17 bases between. CDR3 amino acids: CASSPGDQRREQYF. The CDR3 DNA reads as TGTGCCAGCAGCCCCGGGGATCAACGTCGCGAGCAGTACTTC.

This chain uses TRBV7-6 with TRBJ1-1; maybe TRBD1 (6 bases). Germline loops: CDR1 SGHVS, CDR2 FNYEAQ. With 0 bases removed from V and 4 bases from J, the gap between germline ends came to 15 bases. The CDR3 totals 16 residues. The CDR3 reads CASSLAPVGGGTEAFF. CDR3 nucleotide sequence: TGTGCCAGCAGCTTAGCGCCGGTCGGAGGGGGCACTGAAGCTTTCTTT. Together with reference TRBV7-6 and TRBJ1-1, the CDR3 gives the full variable domain: GAGVSQSPRYKVTKRGQDVALRCDPISGHVSLYWYRQALGQGPEFLTYFNYEAQQDKSGLPNDRFSAERPEGSISTLTIQRTEQRDSAMYRCASSLAPVGGGTEAFFGQGTRLTVV.

J is TRBJ2-1 and V is TRBV13, with TRBD2 as a possible D gene (6 bases). Trimming left V 6 bases short and J 0 bases short, with 15 bases between. Germline-derived CDR1 and CDR2 are PRHDT and FYEKMQ (reference sequence). The length of the CDR3 is 16 residues. In nucleotides, the CDR3 is TGTGCCAGCAGGGAGCTCGACGGGAGCTCCTACAATGAGCAGTTCTTC. Its translation is CASRELDGSSYNEQFF.

As DNA, the CDR3 is TGTGCCAGCAGTCTCTCCTACGAGCAGTACTTC. Translation gives CASSLSYEQYF. The rearrangement links TRBV2 to TRBJ2-7; no reliable D call. The V gene lost 5 bases and the J gene lost 0 bases, with 2 bases spanning the gap. CDR3 length equals 11 residues. From germline, CDR1 is SNHLY and CDR2 FYNNEI.

This clone was detected a few times. The chain carries TRBV27 and TRBJ1-1; TRBD1 matches 10 bases. This CDR3 spans 14 amino acids. V shed 3 bases, J shed 11 bases, and the junction held 9 bases outside the gene matches. Germline CDR1 reads MNHEY; CDR2 reads SMNVEV (reference sequence). This CDR3 reads CASSFLGTGEYAFF. CDR3 DNA sequence: TGTGCCAGCAGTTTTCTTGGGACAGGGGAGTATGCTTTCTTT.

The V call is TRBV1, the J call TRBJ2-1; TRBD1 is the table's D call and was not checked against the DNA. TRBV1 is a known pseudogene. The length of the CDR3 is 16 residues. The CDR3 DNA follows: TGCACCAGCAGCCTCCCCGGGACAGGGGACCCTTATGAGCAGTTCTTC. It yields the protein CTSSLPGTGDPYEQFF.

This clone came up once. The chain recombines TRBV7-2 with TRBJ2-2; D ambiguous. V lost 5 bases and J lost 5, with 6 bases in between. The CDR3 is 12 residues long. CDR1 is SGHTA and CDR2 is FQGNSA in the germline V gene. CDR3 sequence reads: CASSPGTGELFF. The CDR3 nucleotides are TGTGCCAGCAGCCCAGGTACCGGGGAGCTGTTTTTT. Based on the CDR3 plus reference TRBV7-2 and TRBJ2-2, the full variable domain is GAGVSQSPSNKVTEKGKDVELRCDPISGHTALYWYRQSLGQGLEFLIYFQGNSAPDKSGLPSDRFSAERTGGSVSTLTIQRTQQEDSAVYLCASSPGTGELFFGEGSRLTVL.

The CDR3 reads CASSVPQGFDEKLFF. The CDR3 DNA is TGTGCCAGCAGTGTCCCTCAGGGTTTCGATGAAAAACTGTTTTTT. This sequence joins TRBV28 and TRBJ1-4; possible D gene TRBD1, 5 bases. Per the germline V gene, CDR1 is MDHEN and CDR2 is SYDVKM. The germline V and J ends were trimmed by 5 bases and 6 bases, with 16 bases remaining between them. This CDR3 has 15 amino acids.